This T cell receptor beta chain was documented in a study of shared clonotypes between healthy human individuals (dated by TCRdb to the early 2020s). About the investigation overall: The cohort included a few men and a couple of women between 18 and 49 years of age. For each donor, CD4 naive and CD4 memory were each given three plates, CD8 naive was given two plates, and CD8 memory was given one plate. The study deeply sequenced blood TCR repertoires of about five healthy adults to estimate repertoire size and the extent of clonotype sharing between individuals. Libraries were prepared and TCR repertoires were sequenced by different laboratories using diverse techniques, in order to increase sequencing depth and limit assay-specific biases. Each donor's leukapheresis produced roughly between roughly 0.85 and 9 billion PBMCs.

Broader findings and caveats from the paper: The genetic and exposure-history diversity represented was limited by the small number of donors. Compared with non-shared clonotypes, the clonotypes found in all four sorted-subset donors had higher generation probabilities. Based on pairwise subsampling, the degree of clonotype sharing among donors was expected to be affected by sequencing depth. Incomplete sequencing was indicated by rarefaction of sorted-subset datasets, despite the large sequencing depth. Estimated clonotype richness was generally larger for naive than for memory subsets. Roughly 5.2% of naive CD4, 3.5% of naive CD8, about 2.5% of memory CD4, and about 0.4% of memory CD8 clonotypes were shared across a handful of donors. Only blood was sampled, and tissue TCR repertoires likely differ from those in blood.

TCR CDR3 regions were amplified from genomic DNA by multiplex PCR using the deep immunoSEQ assay. Extracted genomic DNA from each cell subset was distributed evenly across all wells of several immunoSEQ 96-well plates, and each plate was treated as a replicate. For sorted subsets, each replicate PCR was loaded with 200 to 250 ng genomic DNA, equivalent to 30,000 to 35,000 T cell genomes. Purified libraries were measured with a Qubit 3.0 fluorometer, size-checked on a Bioanalyzer 2100, and measured again with the KAPA Library Quantification kit. A separate single-read 150-cycle Illumina NextSeq 550 flow cell was used to sequence each immunoSEQ 96-well plate. As for the original processing: Because the immunoSEQ output held only junctional sequences and lacked quality scores, the filtering could not match the filtering applied to full-length reads. To assign V/J genes and CDR3, sequences were annotated against IMGT germline references using PyIR, a Python wrapper for IgBLAST v1.9. Reads were filtered out if the reads had weak V/J assignments (E-value above 1e-6), no CDR3, stop codons, out-of-frame junctions, or ambiguous translated residues. V3J clonotypes were defined by identical inferred V gene, J gene, and CDR3 amino acid sequence. The percentage overlap between two repertoires was calculated by dividing the number of shared unique clonotypes by the size of the smaller repertoire. Three approaches were used to assess repertoire richness: RTK rarefaction, the Chao1 estimator, and Recon v2.1 estimates of unobserved clonotypes. For all TCRbeta clonotypes obtained by the gDNA method from a handful of donors, generation probabilities were computed with OLGA. In its TCRdb copy, this immuneACCESS table keeps in-frame sequences only and misses some clones. Where compared with another copy, unresolved V genes explain less than half of these, and the others have no known cause. The V and J calls and clone size come from that table; D and trimming were worked out from the DNA. This sample lists around 1.9 million clones; roughly 93% were detected once. The top ten clones comprise roughly 1.7% of the sample.

For the CD8 naive samples, CD45RO-negative cells were positively selected for CCR7, yielding a CD45RA+CCR7+ population from which TemRA cells were excluded. The donors were healthy, HIV-negative adults who had no recently reported acute infections or vaccinations. Every donor was a Caucasian adult residing in Nashville, Tennessee, USA. Blood was obtained by leukapheresis, after which PBMCs were separated by Ficoll-Histopaque density gradient centrifugation and cryopreserved in liquid nitrogen vapor phase. Purity and quantity of every magnetically sorted T cell population were checked by analytical flow cytometry. Genomic DNA was isolated from every sorted fraction and measured by UV absorbance on a Nanodrop 2000c. Remarks on this clone: Its antigen remains unidentified. No much larger clone exists at a distance of one base, and base qualities are not known.

The CDR3 runs 18 residues from the cysteine to the phenylalanine. The sequence is cut down to CDR3 DNA, 54 bases in frame from base 1. V gives up 5 bases and J gives up 0 bases, and the segment between their germline ends measures 20 bases. Reading the germline V gene (reference sequence) gives CDR1 LNHNV and CDR2 YYDKDF. Here the chain combines TRBV15 and TRBJ1-3, with a tentative D gene TRBD1 over 5 matching bases. Sequencing was performed on naive CD8+ T cells from PBMCs. The meaning of the sample's cell subset or site label: CD45RA+CCR7+. The receptor was derived from a man younger than 35 in good health. Some clones in this sample may be carry-over from other donors' samples. The CDR3 amino acid sequence is: CATSYPRDRSLSGNTIYF. The base sequence is TGTGCCACCAGCTACCCCCGGGACCGTAGCCTCTCTGGAAACACCATATATTTT.